The next 5 T cell receptor beta chains were all read from a single sample in a study of cytomegalovirus exposure and HLA in healthy donors. PCR used 60 Vbeta primers and 13 Jbeta primers. Produced via immunoSEQ multiplex PCR; TCRdb's table is partial and in-frame only. Its table lists 130,000 to 150,000 clones. The sample consisted of PBMCs. The receptors shown here come from a man between 35 and 55 years old in good health and CMV-seronegative.

The V gene is TRBV6-5, the J gene TRBJ1-2, with 7 bases aligning to TRBD1. The CDR3 sequence is 14 residues long. J was trimmed by 4 bases and V by 8 bases; bases with no gene match: 10. The germline V gene encodes CDR1 MNHEY and CDR2 SVGAGI. The CDR3 nucleotides are TGTGCCAGCCGTCCGGGACAGAGGGGCTATGGCTACACCTTC. This gives the protein CASRPGQRGYGYTF.

J is TRBJ2-1 and V is TRBV10-3, with 11 positions matching TRBD2. CDR1 and CDR2 from the germline V gene are ENHRY and SYGVKD. The J segment lost 4 bases and the V segment lost 4 bases, leaving 12 bases of the junction unmatched. This CDR3 is 18 amino acids long. CDR3 sequence: CAISGSVSSGGTYNEQFF. The CDR3 nucleotides are TGTGCCATCAGTGGGTCGGTATCTAGCGGGGGGACGTACAATGAGCAGTTCTTC.

The J gene is TRBJ1-2, the V gene TRBV11-2; a possible D gene is TRBD1 (5 bases). Per germline, CDR1 SGHAT and CDR2 FQNNGV. This CDR3 spans 12 amino acids. Trimming shortened V by 3 bases and J by 8 bases, and 10 bases separated the two germline ends. The CDR3 bases are TGTGCCAGCAGCTTCCAGGGCGGCGGCTACACCTTC. Residues: CASSFQGGGYTF.

This chain connects TRBV15 to TRBJ1-2; 7 bases line up with TRBD1. The length of the CDR3 is 15 residues. Germline CDR1 reads LNHNV; CDR2 reads YYDKDF (reference sequence). Trimming took 4 bases from V and 8 from J; bases not matched to a gene: 13. CDR3 DNA sequence: TGTGCCACCAGCAACCCCCCTACAGGGGTAAACGGCTACACCTTC. Its protein is CATSNPPTGVNGYTF.

The CDR3 protein is CASSQGGGQGYEQYF. The CDR3 nucleotides are TGCGCCAGCAGCCAAGGAGGTGGACAGGGCTACGAGCAGTACTTC. The chain carries TRBV4-1 and TRBJ2-7; 8 bases line up with TRBD1. V shed 1 base, J shed 3 bases, and the junction held 5 bases outside the gene matches. From germline, CDR1 is MGHRA and CDR2 YSYEKL. This CDR3 contains 15 residues.